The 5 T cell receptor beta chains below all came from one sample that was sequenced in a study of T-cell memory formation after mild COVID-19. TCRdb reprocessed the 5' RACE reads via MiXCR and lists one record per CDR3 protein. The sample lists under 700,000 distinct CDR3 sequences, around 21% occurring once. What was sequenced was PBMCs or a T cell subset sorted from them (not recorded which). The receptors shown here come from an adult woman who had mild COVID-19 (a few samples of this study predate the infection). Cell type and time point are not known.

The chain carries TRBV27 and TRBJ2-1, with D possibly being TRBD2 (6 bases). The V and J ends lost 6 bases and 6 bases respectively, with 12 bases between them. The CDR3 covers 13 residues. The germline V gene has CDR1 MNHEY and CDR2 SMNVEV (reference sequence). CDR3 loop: CASRSREVNEQFF. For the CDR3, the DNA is TGTGCCAGCAGATCCAGGGAGGTCAATGAGCAGTTCTTC.

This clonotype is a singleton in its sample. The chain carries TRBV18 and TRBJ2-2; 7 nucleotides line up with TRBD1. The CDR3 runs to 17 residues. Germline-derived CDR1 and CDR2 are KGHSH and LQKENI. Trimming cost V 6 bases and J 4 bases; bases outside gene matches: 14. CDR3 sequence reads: CASSPRTGNLVTGELFF. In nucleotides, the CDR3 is TGTGCCAGCTCTCCAAGGACAGGTAATTTGGTCACCGGGGAGCTGTTTTTT.

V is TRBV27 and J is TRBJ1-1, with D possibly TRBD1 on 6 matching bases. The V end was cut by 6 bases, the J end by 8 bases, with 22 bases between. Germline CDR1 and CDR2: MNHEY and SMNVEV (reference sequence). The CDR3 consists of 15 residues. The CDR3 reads CASSPRGGPVGEAFF. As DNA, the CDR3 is TGTGCCAGCAGCCCGCGGGGGGGGCCGGTCGGGGAAGCTTTCTTT.

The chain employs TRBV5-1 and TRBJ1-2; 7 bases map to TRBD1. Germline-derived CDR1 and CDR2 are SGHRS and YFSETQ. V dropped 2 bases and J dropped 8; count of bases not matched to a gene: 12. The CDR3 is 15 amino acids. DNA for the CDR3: TGCGCCAGCAGCTTAGGGACAGACCCCCTGTGGGGCTACACCTTC. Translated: CASSLGTDPLWGYTF.

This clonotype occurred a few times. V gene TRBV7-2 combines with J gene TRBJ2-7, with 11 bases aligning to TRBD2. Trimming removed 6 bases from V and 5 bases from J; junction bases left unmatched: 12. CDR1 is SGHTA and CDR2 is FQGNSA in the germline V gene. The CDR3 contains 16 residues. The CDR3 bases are TGTGCCAGCAGTTGGTATAGCGGGAGGGCCTTGGACGAGCAGTACTTC. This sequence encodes CASSWYSGRALDEQYF.